The 7 T cell receptor beta chains below all came from one sample that was sequenced in a study of blood T cell repertoires in COVID-19. Sequencing used immunoSEQ multiplex PCR; TCRdb keeps in-frame clones, though not all of them. This table holds under 450,000 clones, 80% to 90% found once. The source material was peripheral blood. These receptors all stem from a woman aged 55-70 years with COVID-19, enrolled during active disease.

This clone was seen a handful of times. The DNA for the CDR3 is TGTGCCAGCAGTGACTCAGGAGGGGCTGGAAACACCATATATTTT. Its protein product is CASSDSGGAGNTIYF. The V and J genes are TRBV6-4 and TRBJ1-3; maybe TRBD1 (5 bases). Germline lookup yields CDR1 MRHNA and CDR2 SNTAGT. This CDR3 region has 15 residues. The V end was cut by 0 bases, the J end by 2 bases, with 8 bases between.

In nucleotides, the CDR3 is TGTGCCAGCAGCGCCGACAGTGACCCCTACAATGAGCAGTTCTTC. Translation: CASSADSDPYNEQFF. This chain links TRBV3-1 (or the pseudogene TRBV3-2) with TRBJ2-1; a possible D gene is TRBD1 (5 bases). The germline CDR1 and CDR2 sequences are LGHDT and YNNKEL (reference sequence). With 5 bases removed from V and 2 bases from J, the gap between germline ends came to 13 bases. This CDR3 spans 15 amino acids.

This clone was seen just once. The CDR3 nucleotides read TGTGCCAGCAGCGTAACCTCGGGGCAGTTCTTC. The encoded protein is CASSVTSGQFF. The chain uses TRBV11-3 and TRBJ2-1; no clear D. Germline CDR1 and CDR2: SGHNT and YENEEA. V was shortened by 5 bases and J by 12 bases, with 11 bases between the two germline ends. The length of the CDR3 is 11 residues.

The DNA of the CDR3 is TGTGCCAGCAGCTGGGCGACAGGGGATTACGAGCAGTACTTC. Its translation: CASSWATGDYEQYF. V is TRBV27 and J is TRBJ2-7, with 8 bases identical to TRBD1. The CDR3 is 14 amino acids. J gave up 4 bases and V 6 bases, and 8 bases lay outside the gene matches. The germline CDR1 and CDR2 sequences are MNHEY and SMNVEV (reference sequence).

The V gene is TRBV7-6, the J gene TRBJ2-3; TRBD1 might be the D (5 bases). Germline assignment: CDR1 SGHVS and CDR2 FNYEAQ. V gave up 5 bases and J gave up 8 bases, with 17 bases separating them. The CDR3 contains 14 residues. The CDR3 DNA reads TGTGCCAGCAGCACGAGGACGGGTCAGGGTACGCAGTATTTT. The encoded protein is CASSTRTGQGTQYF.

V is TRBV30 and J is TRBJ2-7; 8 positions agree with TRBD1. CDR3 length: 12 residues. From germline, CDR1 is GTSNPN and CDR2 SVGIG (reference sequence). Trimming at V came to 7 bases and at J to 5 bases, leaving 7 bases not matched to a gene. CDR3 in DNA: TGTGCCTTGACAGGGGATACCCACGAGCAGTACTTC. It yields the protein CALTGDTHEQYF.

The chain joins TRBV7-9 to TRBJ1-1; D is uncertain. Looked up from germline, CDR1 is SEHNR and CDR2 is FQNEAQ (reference sequence). The CDR3 loop spans 16 amino acids. V gave up 0 bases and J gave up 1 base, with 12 bases separating them. The CDR3 protein is CASSLASGGGNTEAFF. Written as DNA, the CDR3 is TGTGCCAGCAGCTTAGCTAGCGGCGGTGGGAACACTGAAGCTTTCTTT. The variable domain in full, with the rest retrieved from reference TRBV7-9 and TRBJ1-1, is DTGVSQNPRHKITKRGQNVTFRCDPISEHNRLYWYRQTLGQGPEFLTYFQNEAQLEKSRLLSDRFSAERPKGSFSTLEIQRTEQGDSAMYLCASSLASGGGNTEAFFGQGTRLTVV.